One and the same sample provided the 18 T cell receptor beta chains below, sequenced in a study of identical twins. TCRdb ran MiXCR on the 5' RACE reads and lists one entry per CDR3 protein. The table includes about 460,000 distinct CDR3 sequences, 12% to 15% detected once. These data were also reused for a study on yellow fever vaccine responses in identical twins.

Sequenced: CD4+ T cells sorted from blood. These receptors came from a woman aged 18-29 years in good health.

The gene calls are TRBV2 and TRBJ2-1, with TRBD2 matching over 7 bases. This CDR3 has 16 amino acids. V lost 6 bases and J lost 8; bases outside the gene matches: 16. Germline V CDR1 and CDR2: SNHLY, FYNNEI. Here the CDR3 reads CASSVRAGATVDEQFF. DNA of the CDR3: TGTGCCAGCAGCGTACGGGCGGGAGCGACCGTGGATGAGCAGTTCTTC.

There are a few counts of this clonotype. The rearrangement uses TRBV27 and TRBJ2-3; TRBD2 aligns across 12 bases. The germline V gene encodes CDR1 MNHEY and CDR2 SMNVEV (reference sequence). V was pared by 5 bases and J by 5 bases, with 17 bases of the junction left unmatched. CDR3 size: 19 residues. The CDR3: CASSQGLAGIGFAQDTQYF. CDR3 DNA sequence: TGTGCCAGCAGTCAGGGACTAGCGGGTATCGGGTTTGCACAAGATACGCAGTATTTT.

In its sample, this clonotype was seen a few times. The genes are TRBV3-1 and TRBJ2-1; weak D call: TRBD1 (5 bases). The V end lost 5 bases, the J end lost 13 bases, and 15 bases lay between the germline ends. In germline, CDR1 is LGHDT, CDR2 YNNKEL (reference sequence). The CDR3 runs to 12 residues. CDR3 sequence: CASSRYYDRQFF. CDR3 DNA: TGTGCCAGCAGCAGATACTACGACAGACAGTTCTTC.

The chain joins TRBV6-1 to TRBJ2-7; possible D gene TRBD2, 6 bases. V lost 2 bases to trimming and J lost 4 bases, with 15 bases between them. The CDR3 totals 15 residues. Germline V lookup: CDR1 MNHNS, CDR2 SASEGT. Written as DNA, the CDR3 is TGTGCCAGCAGTGAACCCAACGGGGGTAGGTACGAGCAGTACTTC. Protein: CASSEPNGGRYEQYF.

This clonotype has more than one count but fewer than ten. The chain couples TRBV6-1 to TRBJ1-1, with 9 bases identical to TRBD1. The CDR3 is 13 amino acids. Germline CDR1 reads MNHNS; CDR2 reads SASEGT. With V trimmed by 5 bases and J by 9 bases, 7 bases remained unmatched. DNA for the CDR3: TGTGCCAGCAGTCCGGACAGGGGAATGAAAGCTTTCTTT. Protein product: CASSPDRGMKAFF.

The gene calls are TRBV15 and TRBJ2-7; no reliable D call. The V and J ends lost 0 bases and 0 bases respectively, with 12 bases between them. The CDR3 runs 16 residues. Germline V gives CDR1 LNHNV, CDR2 YYDKDF (reference sequence). CDR3 amino acids: CATSRDRSQISYEQYF. The CDR3 DNA sequence: TGTGCCACCAGCAGAGATCGTAGCCAAATCTCCTACGAGCAGTACTTC.

This clonotype was recorded a few times. The J gene is TRBJ2-1, the V gene TRBV27; D is possibly TRBD2 (5 bases). Per germline, CDR1 MNHEY and CDR2 SMNVEV (reference sequence). V dropped 6 bases and J dropped 15 bases, with 21 bases sitting between them. CDR3 size: 13 residues. CDR3 DNA: TGTGCCAGCAGCCAAAGCAGCGGCTCATTTGTGTTCTTC. Translation gives CASSQSSGSFVFF.

This clonotype has more than one count but fewer than ten. This rearrangement joins TRBV7-2 to TRBJ2-7; 7 bases agree with TRBD1. CDR1 and CDR2 (germline): SGHTA, FQGNSA. This CDR3 comprises 15 residues. The junction had 13 bases not matched to a gene; V was cut back by 4 bases and J by 7 bases. The CDR3 nucleotides are TGTGCCAGCAGCTCCCAGGACAGGCTAGTACGTGAGCAGTACTTC. Translation: CASSSQDRLVREQYF.

The chain uses TRBV28 and TRBJ2-7, with a possible D match to TRBD1 (6 bases). The CDR3 sequence is 15 residues long. Germline assignment: CDR1 MDHEN and CDR2 SYDVKM. V dropped 7 bases and J dropped 3 bases, with 19 bases sitting between them. The CDR3: CASKKRQALNYEQYF. CDR3 bases: TGTGCCAGCAAAAAAAGACAGGCCTTGAACTACGAGCAGTACTTC.

The chain carries TRBV28 and TRBJ2-3; D might be TRBD1 (6 bases). The germline V and J ends were trimmed by 1 base and 0 bases, with 11 bases remaining between them. Per germline, CDR1 MDHEN and CDR2 SYDVKM. The CDR3 runs 16 residues. The CDR3 reads CASSLSDRKSTDTQYF. CDR3 DNA: TGTGCCAGCAGTTTATCGGACAGAAAGAGCACAGATACGCAGTATTTT.

This clonotype was seen only a few times. The V and J genes are TRBV9 and TRBJ2-3; unclear D gene. Trimming stripped 0 bases from V and 2 bases from J, with 7 bases between. Germline CDR1 is SGDLS and CDR2 is YYNGEE. The CDR3 length is 14 residues. CDR3 nucleotides: TGTGCCAGCAGCGTAGCTCGGAACACAGATACGCAGTATTTT. Residues: CASSVARNTDTQYF.

This clonotype was seen a few times. The chain has TRBV28 and TRBJ2-7, with TRBD1 matching 7 bases. V shed 4 bases and J 3 bases; nucleotides not matched to a gene: 6. Per the germline V gene, CDR1 is MDHEN and CDR2 is SYDVKM. The CDR3 covers 14 residues. Written as DNA, the CDR3 is TGTGCCAGCAGTTCCTCGACAGGGAGCTACGAGCAGTACTTC. Translation gives CASSSSTGSYEQYF.

V and J are TRBV6-1 and TRBJ1-1; a possible D gene is TRBD1 (5 bases). The CDR3 is 13 amino acids. V lost 5 bases and J lost 5, with 12 bases in between. Germline CDR1 MNHNS, CDR2 SASEGT. The CDR3 DNA is TGTGCCAGCAGTCGGGGGGTCGAAACTGAAGCTTTCTTT. Protein: CASSRGVETEAFF.

This clonotype showed up just a few times. This chain uses TRBV14 with TRBJ2-5, with D uncertain. Trimming stripped 2 bases from V and 4 bases from J, with 8 bases between. The V gene's germline CDR1 is SGHDN and CDR2 FVKESK. This CDR3 has 13 amino acids. The CDR3 sequence is CASSQNLGETQYF. As DNA, the CDR3 is TGTGCCAGCAGCCAAAATTTAGGAGAGACCCAGTACTTC.

In its sample, this clonotype was seen a few times. The chain combines TRBV2 with TRBJ1-5; 8 bases are a match to TRBD1. This CDR3 comprises 15 residues. Germline CDR1 SNHLY, CDR2 FYNNEI. The J segment lost 5 bases and the V segment lost 6 bases, leaving 9 bases of the junction unmatched. CDR3 protein: CASSVGQGDYQPQHF. The CDR3 nucleotides are TGTGCCAGCAGCGTAGGACAGGGAGATTATCAGCCCCAGCATTTT.

This clonotype was observed many times. The CDR3 is CARSVLGSKNIQYF. The CDR3 region has the DNA TGTGCCAGGTCGGTCTTGGGCAGTAAAAACATTCAGTACTTC. V and J are TRBV25-1 and TRBJ2-4; D is uncertain. Looked up from germline, CDR1 is MGHDK and CDR2 is SYGVNS. The CDR3 totals 14 residues. Trimming removed 9 bases from V and 4 bases from J, with 16 bases in between.

This clonotype was counted only a few times. The J gene is TRBJ2-1, the V gene TRBV12-3 or TRBV12-4; a possible D gene is TRBD1 (6 bases). The CDR3 runs 15 residues. The V end lost 5 bases, the J end lost 4 bases, and 15 bases lay between the germline ends. CDR3 nucleotides: TGTGCCAGCAGTCCGGAGACAGGCGGGTACAATGAGCAGTTCTTC. Protein: CASSPETGGYNEQFF.

This clonotype has just a few counts. The chain combines TRBV13 with TRBJ2-7, with 11 bases fitting TRBD2. CDR3 length: 14 amino acids. The V segment lost 5 bases and the J segment 12 bases; nucleotides outside the gene matches: 12. Germline V lookup: CDR1 PRHDT, CDR2 FYEKMQ (reference sequence). CDR3 nucleotide sequence: TGTGCCAGCAGCCGGGGGACTAGCGGCTCTGTGGGGTACTTC. Amino acids: CASSRGTSGSVGYF.